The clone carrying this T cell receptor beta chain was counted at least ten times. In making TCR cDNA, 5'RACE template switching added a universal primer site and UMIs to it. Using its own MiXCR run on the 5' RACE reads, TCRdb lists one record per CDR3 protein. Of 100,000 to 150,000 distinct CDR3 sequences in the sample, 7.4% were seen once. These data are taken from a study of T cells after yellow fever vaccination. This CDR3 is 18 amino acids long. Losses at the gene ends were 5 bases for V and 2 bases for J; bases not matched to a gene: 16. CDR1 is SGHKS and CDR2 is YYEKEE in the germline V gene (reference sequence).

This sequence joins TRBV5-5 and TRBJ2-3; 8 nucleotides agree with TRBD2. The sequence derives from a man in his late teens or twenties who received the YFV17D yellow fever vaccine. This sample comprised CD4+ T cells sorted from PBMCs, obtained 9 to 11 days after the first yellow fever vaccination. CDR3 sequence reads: CASRTTLGLAQFTDTQYF. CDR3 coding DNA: TGTGCCAGCAGAACAACTCTAGGACTAGCTCAATTCACAGATACGCAGTATTTT.